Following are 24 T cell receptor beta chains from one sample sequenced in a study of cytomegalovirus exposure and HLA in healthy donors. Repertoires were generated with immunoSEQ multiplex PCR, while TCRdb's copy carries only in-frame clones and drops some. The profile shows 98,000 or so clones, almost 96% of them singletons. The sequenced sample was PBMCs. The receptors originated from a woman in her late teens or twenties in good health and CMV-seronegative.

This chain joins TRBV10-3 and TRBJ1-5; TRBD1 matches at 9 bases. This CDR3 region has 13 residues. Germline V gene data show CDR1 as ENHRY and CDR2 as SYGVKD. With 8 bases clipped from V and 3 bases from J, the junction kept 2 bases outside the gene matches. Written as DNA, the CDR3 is TGTGCCATCCGGGACAGGGACAATCAGCCCCAGCATTTT. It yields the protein CAIRDRDNQPQHF.

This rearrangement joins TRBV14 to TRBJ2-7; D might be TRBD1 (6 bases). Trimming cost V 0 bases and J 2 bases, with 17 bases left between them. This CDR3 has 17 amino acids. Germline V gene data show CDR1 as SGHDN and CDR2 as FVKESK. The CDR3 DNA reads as TGTGCCAGCAGCCAAGATAGGGTGGGGAACAGGGCCTACGAGCAGTACTTC. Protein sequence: CASSQDRVGNRAYEQYF. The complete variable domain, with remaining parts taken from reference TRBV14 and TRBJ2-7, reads EAGVTQFPSHSVIEKGQTVTLRCDPISGHDNLYWYRRVMGKEIKFLLHFVKESKQDESGMPNNRFLAERTGGTYSTLKVQPAELEDSGVYFCASSQDRVGNRAYEQYFGPGTRLTVT.

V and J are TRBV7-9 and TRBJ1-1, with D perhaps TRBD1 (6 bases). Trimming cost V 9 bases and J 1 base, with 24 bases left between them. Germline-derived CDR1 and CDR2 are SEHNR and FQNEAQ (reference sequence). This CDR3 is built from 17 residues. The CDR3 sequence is CASMTPLPGEKNTEAFF. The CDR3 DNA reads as TGTGCCAGTATGACCCCCCTGCCAGGGGAAAAGAACACTGAAGCTTTCTTT. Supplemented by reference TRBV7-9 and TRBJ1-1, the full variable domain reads DTGVSQNPRHKITKRGQNVTFRCDPISEHNRLYWYRQTLGQGPEFLTYFQNEAQLEKSRLLSDRFSAERPKGSFSTLEIQRTEQGDSAMYLCASMTPLPGEKNTEAFFGQGTRLTVV.

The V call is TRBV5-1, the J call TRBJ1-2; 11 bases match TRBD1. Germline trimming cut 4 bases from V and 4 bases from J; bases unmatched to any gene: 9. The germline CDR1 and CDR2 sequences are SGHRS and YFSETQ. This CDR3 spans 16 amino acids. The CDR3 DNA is TGCGCCAGCAGCCCCCCTTCCGGGACAGGGGGCTATGGCTACACCTTC. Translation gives CASSPPSGTGGYGYTF.

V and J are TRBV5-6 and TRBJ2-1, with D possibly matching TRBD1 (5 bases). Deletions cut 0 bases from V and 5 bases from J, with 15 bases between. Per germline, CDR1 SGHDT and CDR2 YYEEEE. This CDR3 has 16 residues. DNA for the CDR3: TGTGCCAGCAGCTTGGCCCTCCAGGGCTGGGACAATGAGCAGTTCTTC. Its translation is CASSLALQGWDNEQFF. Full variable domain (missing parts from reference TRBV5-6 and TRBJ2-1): DAGVTQSPTHLIKTRGQQVTLRCSPKSGHDTVSWYQQALGQGPQFIFQYYEEEERQRGNFPDRFSGHQFPNYSSELNVNALLLGDSALYLCASSLALQGWDNEQFFGPGTRLTVL.

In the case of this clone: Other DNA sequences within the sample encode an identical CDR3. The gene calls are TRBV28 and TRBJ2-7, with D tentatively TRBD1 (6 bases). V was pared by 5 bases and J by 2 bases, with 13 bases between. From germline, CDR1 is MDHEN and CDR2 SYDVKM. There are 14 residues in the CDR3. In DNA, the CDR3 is TGTGCCAGCAGTCTCAGGGGACCTCCCTACGAGCAGTACTTC. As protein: CASSLRGPPYEQYF. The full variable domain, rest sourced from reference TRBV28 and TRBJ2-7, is DVKVTQSSRYLVKRTGEKVFLECVQDMDHENMFWYRQDPGLGLRLIYFSYDVKMKEKGDIPEGYSVSREKKERFSLILESASTNQTSMYLCASSLRGPPYEQYFGPGTRLTVT.

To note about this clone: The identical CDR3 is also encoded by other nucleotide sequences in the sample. The CDR3 region is CASRDRGNQPQHF. The CDR3 DNA reads as TGTGCCAGTAGGGACAGGGGCAATCAGCCCCAGCATTTT. The rearrangement links TRBV19 to TRBJ1-5, with 8 nucleotides matching TRBD1. V shed 6 bases and J 2 bases; nucleotides not matched to a gene: 0. There are 13 residues in the CDR3. Germline V gives CDR1 LNHDA, CDR2 SQIVND (reference sequence).

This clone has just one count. The CDR3 nucleotides read TGTGCCAGCAGCCCCGACAGGGTCTCAAATAATTCACCCCTCCACTTT. Protein: CASSPDRVSNNSPLHF. The genes are TRBV11-2 and TRBJ1-6; 7 positions match TRBD1. Germline CDR1 is SGHAT and CDR2 is FQNNGV. V shed 5 bases, J shed 5 bases, and the junction held 9 bases outside the gene matches. The CDR3 is made up of 16 amino acids.

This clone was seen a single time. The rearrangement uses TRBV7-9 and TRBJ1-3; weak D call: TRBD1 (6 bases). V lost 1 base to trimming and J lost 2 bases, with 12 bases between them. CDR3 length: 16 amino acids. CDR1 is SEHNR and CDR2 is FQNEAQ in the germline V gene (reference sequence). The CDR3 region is CASSLDGGQTGNTIYF. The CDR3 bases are TGTGCCAGCAGCTTAGACGGGGGGCAGACTGGAAACACCATATATTTT.

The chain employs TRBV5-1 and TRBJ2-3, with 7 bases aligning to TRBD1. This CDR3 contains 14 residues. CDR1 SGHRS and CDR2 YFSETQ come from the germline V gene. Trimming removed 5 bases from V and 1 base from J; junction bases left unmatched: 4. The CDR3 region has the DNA TGCGCCAGCAGTGGGGACAGCCGCACAGATACGCAGTATTTT. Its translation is CASSGDSRTDTQYF. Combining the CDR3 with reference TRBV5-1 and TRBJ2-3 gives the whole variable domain KAGVTQTPRYLIKTRGQQVTLSCSPISGHRSVSWYQQTPGQGLQFLFEYFSETQRNKGNFPGRFSGRQFSNSRSEMNVSTLELGDSALYLCASSGDSRTDTQYFGPGTRLTVL.

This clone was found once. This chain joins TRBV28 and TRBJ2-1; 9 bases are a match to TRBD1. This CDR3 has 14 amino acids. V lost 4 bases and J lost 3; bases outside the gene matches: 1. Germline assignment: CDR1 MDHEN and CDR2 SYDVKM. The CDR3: CASSSGQGYNEQFF. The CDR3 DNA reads TGTGCCAGCAGTTCGGGACAGGGCTACAATGAGCAGTTCTTC.

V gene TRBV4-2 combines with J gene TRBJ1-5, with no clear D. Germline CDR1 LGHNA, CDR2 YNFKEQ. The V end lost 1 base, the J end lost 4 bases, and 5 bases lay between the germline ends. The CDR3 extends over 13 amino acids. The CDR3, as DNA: TGTGCCAGCAGCCAAGCCCTAAATCAGCCCCAGCATTTT. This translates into CASSQALNQPQHF.

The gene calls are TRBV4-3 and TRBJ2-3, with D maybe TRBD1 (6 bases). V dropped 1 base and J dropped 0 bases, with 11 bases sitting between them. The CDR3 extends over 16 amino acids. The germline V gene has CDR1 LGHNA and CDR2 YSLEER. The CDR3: CASSQGAGTSTDTQYF. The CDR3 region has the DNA TGCGCCAGCAGCCAAGGCGCCGGGACAAGCACAGATACGCAGTATTTT.

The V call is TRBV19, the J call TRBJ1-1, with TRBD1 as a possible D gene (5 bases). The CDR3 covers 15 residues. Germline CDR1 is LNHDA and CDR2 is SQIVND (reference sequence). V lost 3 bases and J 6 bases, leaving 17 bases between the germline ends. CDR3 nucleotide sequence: TGTGCCAGTAGTATTAAACGGGTTCAGGGTCCTGAAGCTTTCTTT. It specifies CASSIKRVQGPEAFF. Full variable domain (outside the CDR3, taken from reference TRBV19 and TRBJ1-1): DGGITQSPKYLFRKEGQNVTLSCEQNLNHDAMYWYRQDPGQGLRLIYYSQIVNDFQKGDIAEGYSVSREKKESFPLTVTSAQKNPTAFYLCASSIKRVQGPEAFFGQGTRLTVV.

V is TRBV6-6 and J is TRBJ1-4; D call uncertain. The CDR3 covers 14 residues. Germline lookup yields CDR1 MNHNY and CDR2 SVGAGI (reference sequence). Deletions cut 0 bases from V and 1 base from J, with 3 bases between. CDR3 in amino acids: CASSYSVTNEKLFF. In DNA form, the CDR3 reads TGTGCCAGCAGTTACTCCGTAACTAATGAAAAACTGTTTTTT.

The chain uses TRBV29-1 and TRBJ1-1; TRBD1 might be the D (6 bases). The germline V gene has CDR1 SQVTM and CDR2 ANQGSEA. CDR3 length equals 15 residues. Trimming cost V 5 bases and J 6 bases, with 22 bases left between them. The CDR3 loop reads CSVQGAGVNKAEAFF. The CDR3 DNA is TGCAGCGTTCAAGGGGCAGGGGTGAACAAGGCTGAAGCTTTCTTT. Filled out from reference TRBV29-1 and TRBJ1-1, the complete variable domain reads SAVISQKPSRDICQRGTSLTIQCQVDSQVTMMFWYRQQPGQSLTLIATANQGSEATYESGFVIDKFPISRPNLTFSTLTVSNMSPEDSSIYLCSVQGAGVNKAEAFFGQGTRLTVV.

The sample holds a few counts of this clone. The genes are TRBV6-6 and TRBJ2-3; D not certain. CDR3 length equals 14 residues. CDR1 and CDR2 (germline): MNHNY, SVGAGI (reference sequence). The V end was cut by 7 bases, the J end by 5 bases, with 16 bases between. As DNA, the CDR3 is TGTGCCAGCAAAAGCCCCACGGAGATAGATACGCAGTATTTT. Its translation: CASKSPTEIDTQYF.

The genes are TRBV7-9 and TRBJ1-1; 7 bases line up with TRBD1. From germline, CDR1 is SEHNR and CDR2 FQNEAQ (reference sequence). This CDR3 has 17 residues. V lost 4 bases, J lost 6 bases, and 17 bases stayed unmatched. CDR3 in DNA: TGTGCCAGCAGCTCACCAACAGGGGCAGGGAGGATGGCTGAAGCTTTCTTT. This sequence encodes CASSSPTGAGRMAEAFF.

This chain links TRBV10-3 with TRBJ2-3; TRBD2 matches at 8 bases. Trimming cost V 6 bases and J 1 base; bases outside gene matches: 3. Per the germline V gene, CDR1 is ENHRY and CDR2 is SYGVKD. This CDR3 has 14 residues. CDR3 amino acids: CAISQAGGTDTQYF. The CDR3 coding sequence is TGTGCCATCAGCCAAGCGGGAGGCACAGATACGCAGTATTTT.

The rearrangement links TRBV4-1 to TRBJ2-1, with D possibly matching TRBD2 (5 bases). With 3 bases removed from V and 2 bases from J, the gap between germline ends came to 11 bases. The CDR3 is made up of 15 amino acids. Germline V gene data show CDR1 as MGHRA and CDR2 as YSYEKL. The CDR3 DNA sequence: TGCGCCAGCAGCCACGAGGGCGCCCCCTACAATGAGCAGTTCTTC. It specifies CASSHEGAPYNEQFF.

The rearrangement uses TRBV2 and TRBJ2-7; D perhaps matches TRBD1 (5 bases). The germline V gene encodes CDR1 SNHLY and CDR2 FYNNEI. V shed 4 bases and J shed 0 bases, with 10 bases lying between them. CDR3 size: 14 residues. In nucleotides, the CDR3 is TGTGCCAGCAGTGTACAAGGGGTCTCCTACGAGCAGTACTTC. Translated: CASSVQGVSYEQYF.

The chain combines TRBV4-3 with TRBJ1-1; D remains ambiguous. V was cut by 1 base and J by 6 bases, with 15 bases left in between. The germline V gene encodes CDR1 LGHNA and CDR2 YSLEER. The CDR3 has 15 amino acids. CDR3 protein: CASSQVHTQVAEAFF. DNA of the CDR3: TGCGCCAGCAGCCAAGTCCATACGCAGGTCGCTGAAGCTTTCTTT.

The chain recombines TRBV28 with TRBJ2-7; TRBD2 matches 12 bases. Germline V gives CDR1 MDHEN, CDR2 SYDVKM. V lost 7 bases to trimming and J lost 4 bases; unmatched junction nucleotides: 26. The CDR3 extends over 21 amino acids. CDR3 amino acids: CASISYLGTSGGNRVSYEQYF. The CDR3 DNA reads TGTGCCAGCATCTCATACCTGGGAACTAGCGGGGGGAACCGGGTATCTTACGAGCAGTACTTC.

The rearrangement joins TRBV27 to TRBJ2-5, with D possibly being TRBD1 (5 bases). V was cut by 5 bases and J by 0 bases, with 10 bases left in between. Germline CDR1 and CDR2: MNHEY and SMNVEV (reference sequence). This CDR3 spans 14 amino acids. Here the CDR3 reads CASSKAGNQETQYF. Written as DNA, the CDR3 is TGTGCCAGCAGTAAAGCAGGGAACCAAGAGACCCAGTACTTC.